This TCR beta chain was found in a study of cytomegalovirus exposure and HLA in healthy donors. Study overall: The study placed 70% to 85% of its 398 genotyped donors in the Caucasian-associated ancestry cluster. General study results and limits: A later analysis linked a missense DCLRE1C variant to TCR beta V- and J-gene trimming. Accounts indicate the classifier identified cytomegalovirus status with strong specificity and sensitivity. According to an earlier analysis, most TCR beta V segments yielded productive rearrangements about 87% or about 30% of the time.

Note on this clone: Its target is unknown.

60 Vbeta and 13 Jbeta primers were used in PCR. Sequencing was performed with immunoSEQ multiplex PCR; in TCRdb, only in-frame clones are kept and a portion is missing. Of around 120,000 clones in the sample, about 80% were seen once. With 8 bases removed from V and 4 bases from J, the gap between germline ends came to 10 bases. CDR1 is SGHDT, CDR2 YYEEEE, per germline. CDR3 length: 12 amino acids. This chain connects TRBV5-6 to TRBJ2-1; a weak D match, TRBD1 (5 bases). What was sequenced was PBMCs. This TCR was recovered from a female donor in good health and CMV-seropositive. CDR3 protein: CASTTGYNEQFF. DNA for the CDR3: TGTGCCAGTACAACAGGTTACAATGAGCAGTTCTTC.